The TCR beta chain under discussion was sequenced for a study of beta chain features in type 1 diabetes. The study, taken as a whole, reports: Junctions at VDJ sites from type 1 diabetes patients had fewer insertions and more deletions.

V dropped 0 bases and J dropped 0; count of bases not matched to a gene: 4. In germline, CDR1 is SGDLS, CDR2 YYNGEE. CDR3 length: 17 amino acids. This clone was detected only a few times. Its cognate antigen is unknown. TCRB transcripts that were expressed got sequenced, as all of the isolated RNA had been reverse transcribed. The assay was immunoSEQ multiplex PCR, and TCRdb's table has in-frame clones only and misses some. The data show around 350,000 clones, with approximately 12% seen just once and approximately 0.015% held by the top ten. The sample consisted of naive CD4+ T cells from blood. This TCR was sampled from a man aged 18 to 30 in good health. The V gene is TRBV9, the J gene TRBJ2-1, with 9 bases aligning to TRBD2. This CDR3 is CASSVALAGFSYNEQFF. CDR3 sequence (DNA): TGTGCCAGCAGCGTAGCCCTAGCGGGATTCTCCTACAATGAGCAGTTCTTC.